This T cell receptor beta chain comes out of a study of T-cell memory formation after mild COVID-19. Overall study findings and caveats: Memory from before infection featured some responding clones, which suggests cross-reactive memory joined. A second wave expanding day 15 to 37 was CD4+-biased; contracting clones were balanced.

CDR3 size: 15 residues. The germline CDR1 and CDR2 sequences are MGHDK and SYGVNS. The V and J ends lost 2 bases and 7 bases respectively, with 17 bases between them. This clonotype showed up just a few times. No antigen is known for it. Employing constant-segment primers, 5'RACE generated TCR alpha and TCR beta cDNA libraries bearing sample barcodes and UMIs. TCRdb re-called the 5' RACE reads with MiXCR, one entry per CDR3 protein. The repertoire consists of around 250,000 distinct CDR3 sequences, with over 9% occurring once and the leading ten covering roughly 21%. The V and J genes are TRBV25-1 and TRBJ1-1; D perhaps matches TRBD1 (6 bases). Sequencing was carried out using PBMCs or a T cell subset sorted from them (not recorded which). The source is a man aged 18 to 29 who had mild COVID-19 (a few samples of this study predate the infection). Cell type and time point are not known. The chain's CDR3 is CASSEGYREELEAFF. The CDR3 region has the DNA TGTGCCAGCAGTGAAGGGTACAGGGAAGAACTTGAAGCTTTCTTT.